Sequencing of this T cell receptor beta chain was carried out in a study of post-analysis software for immune sequencing data (dated by TCRdb to between 2015 and 2016). Study-level background: Relapsing-remitting, secondary progressive and progressive-relapsing multiple sclerosis were recorded as disease courses, and subtype annotation was lacking for some patients. A subset of samples was prepared in parallel using single-end sample barcoding, then pooled and co-amplified after Illumina adapter ligation. The patient repertoires were set against 10 or so previously published healthy control repertoires from donors whose ages ranged from about 6 to 26 years. The research as a whole found: A handful of TRBV segments, including TRBV5-6, TRBV5-1 and TRBV20-1, were significantly more frequent in patients than controls. Normalized Chao1 diversity was significantly lower in multiple sclerosis patients than controls, suggesting substantial peripheral T-cell clonal expansion. The control group was slightly older than the multiple sclerosis patient group. Direct clustering with F measure revealed strong co-clustering of samples prepared in the same batch, which led to a batch-effect correction.

This clonotype was observed a single time. The specificity of this receptor is unknown. Per-base qualities were not stored, and no clone one base away is much larger. The germline V gene yields SQVTM for CDR1 and ANQGSEA for CDR2. Taken from cysteine to phenylalanine, the CDR3 has 16 residues. Of the read, only the CDR3 DNA is kept; its 48 bases are in frame from base 1. To demonstrate the VDJtools post-analysis software, the study profiled TCR beta repertoires from the peripheral blood of around 13 young patients with multiple sclerosis. The multiple sclerosis patients were children and adolescents between roughly 6 and 16 years of age. The library relied on PCR. The sequencer listed for this sample is Illumina HiSeq 2500. To reduce PCR and sequencing biases, unique molecular identifiers were incorporated into the TCR beta cDNA libraries. Some 500,000 cDNA molecules were obtained for every 1 to 10 million input T cells, so each molecule roughly corresponded to one T cell. The patient libraries were prepared and sequenced using the same protocol as the earlier healthy control dataset. Samples belonging to the same batch were prepared together, multiplexed and sequenced on a shared HiSeq lane. The paper's processing steps were these. MIGEC handled the raw barcoded reads, throwing out single-read molecular identifier groups before consensus assembly and CDR3 extraction. VDJtools was used for post-analysis of the clonotype tables, with diversity normalized by down-sampling every dataset to the smallest sample size. To correct batch-related cross-sample contamination, repertoire overlap clustering matched CDR3 amino acid sequences but not nucleotide sequences. The raw public data were reprocessed by TCRdb itself: fastp quality trimming at Q25, MiXCR clonotype calling, in-frame beta chains only. Records with the same CDR3 protein are collapsed into one entry carrying the most frequent genes and DNA. These V and J calls are TCRdb output, not the study's own analysis. This sample comprises hundreds of thousands of distinct CDR3 sequences, under 55% of them detected only once. About 12% of the sample is held by the ten biggest clonotypes.

The chain links TRBV29-1 with TRBJ2-7, with TRBD2 identical over 13 junction bases. The last part of the DNA fits TRBJ2-5 better; the J call may be wrong. This receptor was identified in a girl aged 5-17 years with multiple sclerosis. The sample was blood. The CDR3 here reads CSVDPWTSGSWETQYF. The DNA sequence is TGCAGCGTTGACCCCTGGACTAGCGGGAGTTGGGAGACCCAGTACTTC.